This entry features one TCR beta chain sequence. Its antigen remains unidentified. This entry is derived from a study of cytomegalovirus exposure and HLA in healthy donors. Germline CDR1 is SNHLY and CDR2 is FYNNEI. CDR3 length: 14 amino acids. V trimming: 5 bases; J trimming: 8 bases; junction bases outside the gene matches: 5. Points from the study as a whole: In presence/absence analyses, roughly uniform sequencing depth across donors was assumed. Clonal expansion was found to be greater in HLA-associated TCR beta chains than in equally common others in a later analysis.

A multiplex PCR was run with 60 Vbeta primers and 13 Jbeta primers. Generated by immunoSEQ multiplex PCR, the TCRdb table keeps only in-frame clones and is missing some. The data hold 150,000 to 200,000 clones, with more than 75% observed a single time. This chain links TRBV2 with TRBJ1-6; TRBD1 aligns across 8 bases. The source of this sequence is a man aged 18 to 30 in good health and CMV-seropositive. Sequenced: PBMCs. This CDR3 is CASSPKTGDSPLHF. As DNA, the CDR3 is TGTGCCAGCAGTCCTAAGACAGGGGATTCACCCCTCCACTTT.